These T cell receptor beta chains were read from a single sample in a study of CD8 T cells in ankylosing spondylitis. TCRdb called the 5' RACE reads again in MiXCR, with one record for every CDR3 protein. The table has 200,000 or so distinct CDR3 sequences, 20% to 30% seen once. The sequenced sample was blood, either unsorted or a sorted T cell fraction (not recorded which). The receptors come from a male donor with ankylosing spondylitis or in good health (not recorded which). The CDR3 runs from the conserved cysteine through the conserved F or W. The D gene is left open where the match is weak. Only part of the rows carry a size: once, few, many, or a class if the clone is expanded.

J: TRBJ2-3
V: TRBV7-3
size: many
D: TRBD2
CDR3: CASSLTSGKGSDTQYF
DNA: TGTGCCAGCAGCTTGACTAGCGGTAAAGGTAGCGATACGCAGTATTTT

J: TRBJ2-1
V: TRBV20-1
size: -
D: TRBD2
CDR3: CSARLAAYNEQFF
DNA: TGCAGTGCTAGACTAGCGGCCTACAATGAGCAGTTCTTC

J: TRBJ1-5
V: TRBV5-1
size: many
D: TRBD1
CDR3: CASSITGASNQPQHF
DNA: TGCGCCAGCAGCATAACAGGGGCCAGCAATCAGCCCCAGCATTTT

J: TRBJ2-3
V: TRBV29-1
size: many
D: -
CDR3: CSVSGSFPTDTQYF
DNA: TGCAGCGTTTCGGGCTCCTTTCCCACAGATACGCAGTATTTT

J: TRBJ2-5
V: TRBV7-8
size: many
D: -
CDR3: CASSLGSEAGMGETQYF
DNA: TGTGCCAGCAGCTTAGGATCGGAAGCGGGTATGGGGGAGACCCAGTACTTC

J: TRBJ2-3
V: TRBV24-1
size: many
D: -
CDR3: CATSDRTDTQYF
DNA: TGTGCCACCAGTGACCGCACAGATACGCAGTATTTT

J: TRBJ2-2
V: TRBV7-2
size: many
D: TRBD2
CDR3: CASSSGTSETGELFF
DNA: TGTGCCAGCAGCTCAGGGACTAGCGAAACCGGGGAGCTGTTTTTT

J: TRBJ1-6
V: TRBV18
size: -
D: -
CDR3: CASSPQAGGHSPLHF
DNA: TGTGCCAGCTCACCACAGGCAGGAGGTCATTCACCCCTCCACTTT

J: TRBJ2-3
V: TRBV11-3
size: many
D: -
CDR3: CASSLTSSTDTQYF
DNA: TGTGCCAGCAGCTTAACCAGTAGCACAGATACGCAGTATTTT

J: TRBJ2-7
V: TRBV14
size: many
D: TRBD2
CDR3: CASSPLGLAHSYEQYF
DNA: TGTGCCAGCAGCCCCCTTGGACTAGCCCACTCCTACGAGCAGTACTTC

J: TRBJ2-1
V: TRBV29-1
size: once
D: TRBD1
CDR3: CSTDRGNEQFF
DNA: TGCAGCACGGACAGGGGCAATGAGCAGTTCTTC

J: TRBJ1-1
V: TRBV6-6
size: -
D: -
CDR3: CASAFMVEAFF
DNA: TGTGCCAGCGCTTTTATGGTGGAGGCTTTCTTT

J: TRBJ1-5
V: TRBV19
size: -
D: TRBD1
CDR3: CASTIDRDQPQHF
DNA: TGTGCCAGTACTATTGACAGGGACCAGCCCCAGCATTTT

J: TRBJ1-1
V: TRBV5-1
size: many
D: TRBD1
CDR3: CASRSTGGLGTEAFF
DNA: TGCGCCAGCAGGAGTACAGGGGGCCTGGGCACTGAAGCTTTCTTT

J: TRBJ2-5
V: TRBV7-6
size: -
D: -
CDR3: CASSLRELVETQYF
DNA: TGTGCCAGCAGTCTCAGGGAGTTGGTGGAGACCCAGTACTTC

J: TRBJ1-5
V: TRBV27
size: many
D: -
CDR3: CASSPEQGMGPQPQHF
DNA: TGTGCCAGCAGTCCGGAACAGGGAATGGGCCCTCAGCCCCAGCATTTT

J: TRBJ1-1
V: TRBV29-1
size: many
D: -
CDR3: CSVEDVGTEAFF
DNA: TGCAGCGTTGAAGATGTGGGCACTGAAGCTTTCTTT

J: TRBJ1-5
V: TRBV20-1
size: -
D: TRBD1
CDR3: CSARRGTDSNQPQHF
DNA: TGCAGTGCTAGACGGGGGACAGATAGCAATCAGCCCCAGCATTTT

J: TRBJ2-1
V: TRBV29-1
size: -
D: TRBD2
CDR3: CSVAKLAGDNEQFF
DNA: TGCAGCGTTGCCAAGCTAGCGGGAGACAATGAGCAGTTCTTC

J: TRBJ2-5
V: TRBV20-1
size: -
D: TRBD2
CDR3: CSARGTSGTLSGETQYF
DNA: TGCAGTGCTAGAGGCACTAGCGGGACCCTTTCAGGGGAGACCCAGTACTTC